This T cell receptor beta chain comes out of a study of OX40 agonist ivuxolimab in advanced cancers. About the study: An agonistic human IgG2 monoclonal antibody against OX40 (CD134) was given. Patients assigned to dose escalation were diagnosed with hepatocellular carcinoma, melanoma, renal cell or head and neck cancer. A history of anti-PD-1, anti-PD-L1 or anti-CTLA-4 therapy was acceptable, and 40% had some.

V was trimmed by 3 bases and J by 2 bases, leaving 7 bases between them. Per the germline V gene, CDR1 is MDHEN and CDR2 is SYDVKM. This CDR3 has 14 residues. This clone has just one count. Profiling relied on immunoSEQ multiplex PCR, and the TCRdb table lists in-frame clones only, not all of them. This sample has some 150,000 clones, with approximately 90% found just once. This clonotype was obtained from an adult with an advanced solid tumor such as melanoma, head and neck, liver or kidney cancer. The source material was CD4+ or CD8+ T cells sorted from blood, sampled in a trial of the OX40 agonist ivuxolimab. The chain employs TRBV28 and TRBJ2-2; D gene unclear. The CDR3 sequence: CASSFRPNTGELFF. The CDR3 DNA reads as TGTGCCAGCAGTTTTCGTCCAAACACCGGGGAGCTGTTTTTT.